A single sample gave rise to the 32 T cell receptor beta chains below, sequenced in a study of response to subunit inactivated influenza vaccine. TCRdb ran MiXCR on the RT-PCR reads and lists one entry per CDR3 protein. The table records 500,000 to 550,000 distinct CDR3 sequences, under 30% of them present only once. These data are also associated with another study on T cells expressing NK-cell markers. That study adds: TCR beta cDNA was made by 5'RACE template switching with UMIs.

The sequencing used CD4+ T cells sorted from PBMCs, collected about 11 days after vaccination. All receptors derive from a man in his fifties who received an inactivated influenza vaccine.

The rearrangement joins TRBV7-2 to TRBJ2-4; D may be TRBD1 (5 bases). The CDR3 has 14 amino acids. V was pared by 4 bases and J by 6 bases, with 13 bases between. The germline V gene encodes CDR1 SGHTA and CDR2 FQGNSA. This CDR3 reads CASSSGRAVNIQYF. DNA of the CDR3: TGTGCCAGCAGCTCGGGCAGGGCGGTAAACATTCAGTACTTC.

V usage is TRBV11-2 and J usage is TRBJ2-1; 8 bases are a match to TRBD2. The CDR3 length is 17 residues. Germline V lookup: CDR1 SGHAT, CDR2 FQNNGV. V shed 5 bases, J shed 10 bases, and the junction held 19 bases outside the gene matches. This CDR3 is CASSIPAGREGRGEQFF. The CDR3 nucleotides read TGTGCCAGCAGCATTCCCGCGGGTCGGGAGGGCCGAGGCGAGCAGTTCTTC.

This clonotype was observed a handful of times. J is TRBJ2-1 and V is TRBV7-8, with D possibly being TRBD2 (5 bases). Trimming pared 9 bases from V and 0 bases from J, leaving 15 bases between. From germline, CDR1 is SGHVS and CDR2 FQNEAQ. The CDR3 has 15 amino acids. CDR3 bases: TGTGCCAGTAAACCGGGGAGATACTCCTACAATGAGCAGTTCTTC. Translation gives CASKPGRYSYNEQFF.

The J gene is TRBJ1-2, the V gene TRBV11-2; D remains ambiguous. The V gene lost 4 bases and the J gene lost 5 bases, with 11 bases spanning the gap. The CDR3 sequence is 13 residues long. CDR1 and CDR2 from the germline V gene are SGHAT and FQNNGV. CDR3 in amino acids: CASSSWTDYGYTF. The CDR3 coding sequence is TGTGCCAGCAGCTCCTGGACTGATTATGGCTACACCTTC.

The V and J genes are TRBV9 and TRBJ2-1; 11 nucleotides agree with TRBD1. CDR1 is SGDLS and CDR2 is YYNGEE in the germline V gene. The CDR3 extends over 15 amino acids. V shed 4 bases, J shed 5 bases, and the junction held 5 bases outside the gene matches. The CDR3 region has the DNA TGTGCCAGCAGCCCTAGGACAGGGGGCAACAATGAGCAGTTCTTC. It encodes CASSPRTGGNNEQFF.

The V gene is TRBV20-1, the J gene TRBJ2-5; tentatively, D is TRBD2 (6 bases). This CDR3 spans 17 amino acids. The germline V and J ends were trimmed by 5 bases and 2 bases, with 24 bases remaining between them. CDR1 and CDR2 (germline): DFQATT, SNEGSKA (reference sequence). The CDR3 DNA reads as TGCAGTGCTCCCGATTCCCGAAGCCGACTAGTTCAAGAGACCCAGTACTTC. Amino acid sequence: CSAPDSRSRLVQETQYF.

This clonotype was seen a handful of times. The CDR3, as DNA: TGTGCCAGTAGTCTACAGGGTGGGGACACCGGGGAGCTGTTTTTT. Its translation is CASSLQGGDTGELFF. The chain couples TRBV19 to TRBJ2-2; D is perhaps TRBD1 (6 bases). The CDR3 is made up of 15 amino acids. V lost 5 bases and J lost 3, with 13 bases in between. Germline V gene data show CDR1 as LNHDA and CDR2 as SQIVND (reference sequence).

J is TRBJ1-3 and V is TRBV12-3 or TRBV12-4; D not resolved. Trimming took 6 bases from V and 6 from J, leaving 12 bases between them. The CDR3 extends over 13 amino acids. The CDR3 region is CASSRRGLNTIYF. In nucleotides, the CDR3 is TGTGCCAGCAGCCGCCGCGGGCTAAACACCATATATTTT.

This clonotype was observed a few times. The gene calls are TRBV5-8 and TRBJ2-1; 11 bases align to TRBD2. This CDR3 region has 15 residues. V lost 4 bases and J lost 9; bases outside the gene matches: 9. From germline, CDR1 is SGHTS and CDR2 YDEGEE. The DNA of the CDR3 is TGTGCCAGCAGCAACACACTAGCGGGAGTGGTTGAGCAGTTCTTC. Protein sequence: CASSNTLAGVVEQFF.

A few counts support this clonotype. CDR3 in DNA: TGCAGCGTTGAGTCAGGGGTGGTTGGTAAGCTGTTTTTT. Translated, it gives CSVESGVVGKLFF. The J gene is TRBJ2-2, the V gene TRBV29-1; a weak D match, TRBD1 (6 bases). Germline CDR1 is SQVTM and CDR2 is ANQGSEA. The V end was cut by 3 bases, the J end by 12 bases, with 17 bases between. The CDR3 is made up of 13 amino acids.

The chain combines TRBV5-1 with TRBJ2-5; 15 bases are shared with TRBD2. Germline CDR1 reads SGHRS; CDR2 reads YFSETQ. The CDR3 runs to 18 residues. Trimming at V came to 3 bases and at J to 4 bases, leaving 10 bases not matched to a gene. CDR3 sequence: CASSSVRTSGRAGETQYF. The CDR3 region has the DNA TGCGCCAGCAGCTCGGTCAGGACTAGCGGGAGGGCCGGAGAGACCCAGTACTTC.

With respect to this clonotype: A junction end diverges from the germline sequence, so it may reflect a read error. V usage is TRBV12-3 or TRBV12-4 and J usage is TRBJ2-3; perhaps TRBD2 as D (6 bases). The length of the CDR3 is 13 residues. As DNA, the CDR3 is TGTGCCAGCAGAAAAACTAGCACAGATACGCATTATTTT. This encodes CASRKTSTDTHYF.

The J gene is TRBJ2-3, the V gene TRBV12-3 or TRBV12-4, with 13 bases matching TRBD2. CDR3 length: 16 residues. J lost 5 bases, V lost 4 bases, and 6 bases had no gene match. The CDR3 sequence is CASSYTSGGGRDTQYF. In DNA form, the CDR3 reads TGTGCCAGCAGTTACACTAGCGGGGGGGGCAGAGATACGCAGTATTTT.

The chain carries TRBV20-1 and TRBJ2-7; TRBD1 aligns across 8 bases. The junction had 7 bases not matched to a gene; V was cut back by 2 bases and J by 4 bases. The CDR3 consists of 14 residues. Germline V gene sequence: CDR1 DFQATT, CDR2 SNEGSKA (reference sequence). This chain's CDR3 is CSARLDRGQYEQYF. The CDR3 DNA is TGCAGTGCTAGACTAGACAGGGGACAATACGAGCAGTACTTC.

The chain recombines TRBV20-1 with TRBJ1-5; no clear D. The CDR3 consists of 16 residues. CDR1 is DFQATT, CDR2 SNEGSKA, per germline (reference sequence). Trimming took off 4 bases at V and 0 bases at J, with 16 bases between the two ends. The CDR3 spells CSAKDYQSHSNQPQHF. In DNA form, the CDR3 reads TGCAGTGCTAAGGACTACCAGTCGCATAGCAATCAGCCCCAGCATTTT.

The CDR3 loop reads CASSPSRTGAFF. CDR3 coding DNA: TGTGCCAGCAGCCCCTCCAGGACAGGGGCTTTCTTT. This chain uses TRBV14 with TRBJ1-1; 8 positions agree with TRBD1. The CDR3 loop spans 12 amino acids. The germline V gene has CDR1 SGHDN and CDR2 FVKESK. Trimming removed 4 bases from V and 11 bases from J; junction bases left unmatched: 6. Based on the CDR3 plus reference TRBV14 and TRBJ1-1, the full variable domain is EAGVTQFPSHSVIEKGQTVTLRCDPISGHDNLYWYRRVMGKEIKFLLHFVKESKQDESGMPNNRFLAERTGGTYSTLKVQPAELEDSGVYFCASSPSRTGAFFGQGTRLTVV.

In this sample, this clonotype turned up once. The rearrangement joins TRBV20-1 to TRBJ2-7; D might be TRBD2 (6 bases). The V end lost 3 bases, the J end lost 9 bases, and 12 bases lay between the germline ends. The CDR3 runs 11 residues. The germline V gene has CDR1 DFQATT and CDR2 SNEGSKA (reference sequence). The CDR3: CSASTGERQYF. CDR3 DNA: TGCAGTGCTAGTACGGGGGAGCGGCAGTACTTC.

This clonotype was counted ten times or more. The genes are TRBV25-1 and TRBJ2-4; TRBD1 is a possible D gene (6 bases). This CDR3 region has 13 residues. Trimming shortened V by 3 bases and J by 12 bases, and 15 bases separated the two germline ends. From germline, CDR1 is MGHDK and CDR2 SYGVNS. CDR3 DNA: TGTGCCAGCAGTGAGGGGGCCCGGTATCGTCAGTACTTC. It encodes CASSEGARYRQYF.

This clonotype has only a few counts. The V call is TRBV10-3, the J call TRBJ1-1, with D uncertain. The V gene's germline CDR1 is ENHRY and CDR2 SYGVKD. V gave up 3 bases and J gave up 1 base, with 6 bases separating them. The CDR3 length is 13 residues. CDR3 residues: CAISERQNTEAFF. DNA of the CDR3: TGTGCCATCAGTGAAAGACAGAACACTGAAGCTTTCTTT.

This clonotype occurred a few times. CDR3 sequence: CASSLAGTSGGDTQYF. The CDR3 region has the DNA TGTGCCAGCAGCCTGGCAGGGACTAGCGGCGGGGATACGCAGTATTTT. This rearrangement joins TRBV28 to TRBJ2-3, with TRBD2 matching over 11 bases. Looked up from germline, CDR1 is MDHEN and CDR2 is SYDVKM. The CDR3 is made up of 16 amino acids. V shed 6 bases, J shed 6 bases, and the junction held 11 bases outside the gene matches. The variable domain in full, with the rest retrieved from reference TRBV28 and TRBJ2-3, is DVKVTQSSRYLVKRTGEKVFLECVQDMDHENMFWYRQDPGLGLRLIYFSYDVKMKEKGDIPEGYSVSREKKERFSLILESASTNQTSMYLCASSLAGTSGGDTQYFGPGTRLTVL.

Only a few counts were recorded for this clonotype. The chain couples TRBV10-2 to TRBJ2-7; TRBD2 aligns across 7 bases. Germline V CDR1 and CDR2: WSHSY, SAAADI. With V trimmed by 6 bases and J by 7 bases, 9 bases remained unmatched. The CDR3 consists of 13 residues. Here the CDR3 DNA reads TGCGCCAGCAGCGGGCTAGCGGTCTGGGAGCAGTACTTC. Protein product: CASSGLAVWEQYF.

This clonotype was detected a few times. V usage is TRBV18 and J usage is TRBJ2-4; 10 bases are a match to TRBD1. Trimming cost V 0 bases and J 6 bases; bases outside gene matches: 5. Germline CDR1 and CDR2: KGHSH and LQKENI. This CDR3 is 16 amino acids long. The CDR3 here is CASSPPGQGEANIQYF. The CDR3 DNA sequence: TGTGCCAGCTCACCACCAGGACAGGGGGAGGCAAACATTCAGTACTTC. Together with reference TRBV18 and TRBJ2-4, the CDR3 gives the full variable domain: NAGVMQNPRHLVRRRGQEARLRCSPMKGHSHVYWYRQLPEEGLKFMVYLQKENIIDESGMPKERFSAEFPKEGPSILRIQQVVRGDSAAYFCASSPPGQGEANIQYFGAGTRLSVL.

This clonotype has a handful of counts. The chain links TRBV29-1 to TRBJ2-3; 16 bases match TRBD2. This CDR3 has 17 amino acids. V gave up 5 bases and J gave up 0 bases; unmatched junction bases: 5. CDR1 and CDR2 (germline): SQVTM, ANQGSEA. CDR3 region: CSVSGTSGRASTDTQYF. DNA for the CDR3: TGCAGCGTTTCCGGGACTAGCGGGAGGGCTAGCACAGATACGCAGTATTTT.

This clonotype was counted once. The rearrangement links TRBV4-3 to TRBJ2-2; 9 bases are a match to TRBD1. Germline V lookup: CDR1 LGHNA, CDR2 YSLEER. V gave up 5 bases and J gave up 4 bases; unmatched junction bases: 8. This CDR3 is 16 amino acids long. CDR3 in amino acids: CASSWQTGGITGELFF. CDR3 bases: TGCGCCAGCAGCTGGCAGACAGGGGGTATCACCGGGGAGCTGTTTTTT.

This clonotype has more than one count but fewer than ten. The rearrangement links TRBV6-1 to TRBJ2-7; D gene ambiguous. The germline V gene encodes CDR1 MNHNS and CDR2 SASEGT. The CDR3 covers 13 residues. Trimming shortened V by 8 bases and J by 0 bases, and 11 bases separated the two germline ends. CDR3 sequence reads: CASGLASSYEQYF. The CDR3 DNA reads TGTGCCAGCGGGCTCGCTAGCTCCTACGAGCAGTACTTC.

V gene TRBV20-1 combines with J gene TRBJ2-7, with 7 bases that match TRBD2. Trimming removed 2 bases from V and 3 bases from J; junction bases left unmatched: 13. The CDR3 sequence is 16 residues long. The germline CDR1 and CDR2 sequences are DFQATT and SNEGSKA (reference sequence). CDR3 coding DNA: TGCAGTGCTAGAATGGGAGGGCGGCCGGGGTACTACGAGCAGTACTTC. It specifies CSARMGGRPGYYEQYF.

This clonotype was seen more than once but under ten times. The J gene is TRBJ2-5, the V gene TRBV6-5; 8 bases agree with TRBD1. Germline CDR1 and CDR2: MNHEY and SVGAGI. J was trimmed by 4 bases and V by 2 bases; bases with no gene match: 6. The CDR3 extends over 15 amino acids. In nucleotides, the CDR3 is TGTGCCAGCAGTTACGGTCCAGGGGGCTTAGAGACCCAGTACTTC. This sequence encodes CASSYGPGGLETQYF.

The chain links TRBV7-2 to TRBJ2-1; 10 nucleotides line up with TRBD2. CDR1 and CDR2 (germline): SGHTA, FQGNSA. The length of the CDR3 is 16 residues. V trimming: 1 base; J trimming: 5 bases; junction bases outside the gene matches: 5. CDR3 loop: CASSLVGTSAHNEQFF. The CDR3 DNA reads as TGTGCCAGCAGCTTAGTAGGGACTAGCGCCCACAATGAGCAGTTCTTC.

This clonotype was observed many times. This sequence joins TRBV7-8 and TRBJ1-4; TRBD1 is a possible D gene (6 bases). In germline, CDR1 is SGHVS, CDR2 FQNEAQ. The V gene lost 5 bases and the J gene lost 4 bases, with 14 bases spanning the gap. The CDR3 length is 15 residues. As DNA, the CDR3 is TGTGCCAGCAGCGACCGGGAGGGGGATAATGAAAAACTGTTTTTT. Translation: CASSDREGDNEKLFF.

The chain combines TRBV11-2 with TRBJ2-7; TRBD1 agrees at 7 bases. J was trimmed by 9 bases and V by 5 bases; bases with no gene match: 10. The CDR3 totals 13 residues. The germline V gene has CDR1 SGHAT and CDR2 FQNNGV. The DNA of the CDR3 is TGTGCCAGCAGCCCGGGACAGAAAGAGGGGCAGTACTTC. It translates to CASSPGQKEGQYF.

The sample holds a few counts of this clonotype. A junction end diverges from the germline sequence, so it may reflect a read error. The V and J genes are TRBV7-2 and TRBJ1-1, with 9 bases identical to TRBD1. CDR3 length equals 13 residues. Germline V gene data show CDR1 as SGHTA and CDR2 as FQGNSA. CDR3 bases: TGTGCCAGCAGGGCCCCCGGGACAGGGTGGAACAACTTT. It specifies CASRAPGTGWNNF.

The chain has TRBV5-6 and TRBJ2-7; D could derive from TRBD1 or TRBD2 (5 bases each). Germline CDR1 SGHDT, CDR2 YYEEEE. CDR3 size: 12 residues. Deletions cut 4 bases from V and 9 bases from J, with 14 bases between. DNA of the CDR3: TGTGCCAGCAGCACTGTCCGGGGCCGGCAGTACTTC. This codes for CASSTVRGRQYF. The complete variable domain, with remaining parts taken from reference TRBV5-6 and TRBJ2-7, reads DAGVTQSPTHLIKTRGQQVTLRCSPKSGHDTVSWYQQALGQGPQFIFQYYEEEERQRGNFPDRFSGHQFPNYSSELNVNALLLGDSALYLCASSTVRGRQYFGPGTRLTVT.